The next 8 T cell receptor beta chains were all read from a single sample in a study of blood T cell repertoires in COVID-19 (dated by TCRdb to between 2020 and 2021). Library prep was done by the immunoSEQ multiplex PCR assay. This is the immuneACCESS table as TCRdb keeps it, with only in-frame sequences that have V and J called. A part of the clones is gone; compared with another copy, unresolved V genes explain less than half, and the rest is unexplained. In this sample the table shows under 150,000 clones, roughly 90% of which occur a single time. The top ten clonotypes cover roughly 8% of the sample. The sequenced sample was peripheral blood. The receptors originated from a man aged 45-65 years with acute or convalescent COVID-19.

The rearrangement links TRBV11-3 to TRBJ2-1, with TRBD2 as a possible D gene (7 bases). This CDR3 has 14 amino acids. Germline V gene data show CDR1 as SGHNT and CDR2 as YENEEA. The V end lost 5 bases, the J end lost 9 bases, and 17 bases lay between the germline ends. CDR3 in amino acids: CASSPEGGRTEQFF. CDR3 sequence (DNA): TGTGCCAGCAGCCCAGAGGGGGGGCGCACTGAGCAGTTCTTC.

The rearrangement uses TRBV18 and TRBJ1-4; tentatively, D is TRBD1 (6 bases). The length of the CDR3 is 16 residues. Germline assignment: CDR1 KGHSH and CDR2 LQKENI. V shed 3 bases and J shed 1 base, with 12 bases lying between them. DNA of the CDR3: TGTGCCAGCTCACCTGGGGGCGCGAAAACTAATGAAAAACTGTTTTTT. Translation gives CASSPGGAKTNEKLFF.

V and J are TRBV25-1 and TRBJ2-7; D might be TRBD2 (6 bases). The CDR3 covers 17 residues. Germline CDR1 and CDR2: MGHDK and SYGVNS. Trimming pared 0 bases from V and 2 bases from J, leaving 17 bases between. The CDR3: CASSEYRFGGIPYEQYF. As DNA, the CDR3 is TGTGCCAGCAGTGAATATCGTTTTGGGGGGATACCCTACGAGCAGTACTTC.

The chain uses TRBV24-1 and TRBJ2-1, with 7 bases matching TRBD2. Germline CDR1 is KGHDR and CDR2 is SFDVKD. V was pared by 2 bases and J by 6 bases, with 6 bases of the junction left unmatched. The CDR3 totals 15 residues. The chain's CDR3 is CATSDYYAGVNEQFF. The CDR3 coding sequence is TGTGCCACCAGTGATTATTACGCGGGGGTCAATGAGCAGTTCTTC.

The chain joins TRBV6-2 or TRBV6-3 to TRBJ2-2; a possible D gene is TRBD1 (5 bases). The germline CDR1 and CDR2 sequences are MNHEY and SVGEGT. This CDR3 has 13 residues. V shed 4 bases and J shed 3 bases, with 6 bases lying between them. CDR3 DNA: TGTGCCAGCAGTTGGGGCTACACCGGGGAGCTGTTTTTT. As protein: CASSWGYTGELFF.

In this sample, this clone turned up a few times. J is TRBJ2-7 and V is TRBV7-8, with unresolved D. V was clipped by 3 bases and J by 3 bases, with 9 bases between them. Germline V gives CDR1 SGHVS, CDR2 FQNEAQ. This CDR3 is 13 amino acids long. CDR3 nucleotide sequence: TGTGCCAGCAGCTTTGAGAAACTCTACGAGCAGTACTTC. It encodes CASSFEKLYEQYF.

V and J are TRBV5-4 and TRBJ2-7, with 9 bases identical to TRBD2. Trimming at V came to 4 bases and at J to 7 bases, leaving 12 bases not matched to a gene. CDR1 SGHNT and CDR2 YYREEE come from the germline V gene (reference sequence). The CDR3 has 15 amino acids. CDR3 nucleotide sequence: TGTGCCAGCAGCGCCGGGACTAGCCCGGGGGGAGAGCAGTACTTC. The encoded protein is CASSAGTSPGGEQYF.

The gene calls are TRBV6-2 or TRBV6-3 and TRBJ2-7; D not certain. CDR3 size: 14 residues. Germline V gene sequence: CDR1 MNHEY, CDR2 SVGEGT. Trimming pared 2 bases from V and 0 bases from J, leaving 8 bases between. The CDR3 DNA reads TGTGCCAGCAGTTACGCCGATAGCTCCTACGAGCAGTACTTC. This translates into CASSYADSSYEQYF.